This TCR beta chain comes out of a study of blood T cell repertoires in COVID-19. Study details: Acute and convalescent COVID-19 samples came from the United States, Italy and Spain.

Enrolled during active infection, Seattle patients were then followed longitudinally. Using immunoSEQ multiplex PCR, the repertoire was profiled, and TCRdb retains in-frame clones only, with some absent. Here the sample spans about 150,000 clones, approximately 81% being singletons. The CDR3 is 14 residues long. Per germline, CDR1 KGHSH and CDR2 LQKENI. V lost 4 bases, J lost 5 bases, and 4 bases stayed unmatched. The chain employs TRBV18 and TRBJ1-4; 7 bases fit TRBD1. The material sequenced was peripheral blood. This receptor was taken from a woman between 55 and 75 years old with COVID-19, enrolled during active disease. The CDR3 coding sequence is TGTGCCAGCTCACAGGACAGGCAAAATGAAAAACTGTTTTTT. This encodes CASSQDRQNEKLFF.